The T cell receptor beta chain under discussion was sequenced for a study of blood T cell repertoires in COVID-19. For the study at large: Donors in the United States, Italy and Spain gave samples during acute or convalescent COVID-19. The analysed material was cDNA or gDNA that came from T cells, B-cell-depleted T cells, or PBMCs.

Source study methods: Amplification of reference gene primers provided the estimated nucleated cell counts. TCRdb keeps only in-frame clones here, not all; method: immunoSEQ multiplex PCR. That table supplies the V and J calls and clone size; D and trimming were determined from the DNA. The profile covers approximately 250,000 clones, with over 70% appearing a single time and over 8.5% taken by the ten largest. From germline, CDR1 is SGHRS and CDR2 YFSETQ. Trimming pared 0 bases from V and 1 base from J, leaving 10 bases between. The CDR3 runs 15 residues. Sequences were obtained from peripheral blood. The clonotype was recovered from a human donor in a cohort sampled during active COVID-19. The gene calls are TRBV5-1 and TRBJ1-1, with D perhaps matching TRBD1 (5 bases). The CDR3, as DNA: TGCGCCAGCAGCTTGGTTAGTCAGGGGAACACTGAAGCTTTCTTT. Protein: CASSLVSQGNTEAFF.